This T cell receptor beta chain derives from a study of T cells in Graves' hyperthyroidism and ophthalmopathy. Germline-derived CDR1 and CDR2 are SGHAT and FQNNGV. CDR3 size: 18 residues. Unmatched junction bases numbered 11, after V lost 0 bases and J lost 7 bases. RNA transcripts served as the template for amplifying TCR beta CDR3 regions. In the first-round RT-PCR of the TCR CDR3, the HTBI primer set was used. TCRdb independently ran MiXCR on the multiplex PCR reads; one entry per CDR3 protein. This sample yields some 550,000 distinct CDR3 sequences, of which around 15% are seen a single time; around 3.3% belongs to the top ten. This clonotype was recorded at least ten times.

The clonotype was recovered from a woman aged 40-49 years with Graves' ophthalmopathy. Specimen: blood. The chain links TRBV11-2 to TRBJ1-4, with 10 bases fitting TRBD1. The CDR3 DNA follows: TGTGCCAGCAGCTTAGATGTGAGACAGGGGGCGCCGGGTGAAAAACTGTTTTTT. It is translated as CASSLDVRQGAPGEKLFF.